The text below deals with one T cell receptor (beta chain). Its target is unknown. The data stem from a study of molecular identifiers for immune sequencing clone quantification. There are 17 residues in the CDR3. CDR1 and CDR2 from the germline V gene are LGHNA and YSLEER. V was clipped by 0 bases and J by 4 bases, with 16 bases between them. Study-level findings and limits: Effector cells kept over 97% of their molecules in clones above 20 RNA copies, while naive cells kept under 1% there.

Generation of bulk TCR libraries relied on previously described methods and listed TCR primers. TCRdb re-derived calls from the PCR reads in MiXCR, one entry per CDR3 protein. The sample holds some 650,000 distinct CDR3 sequences, just under 20% seen once. This receptor was obtained from a human donor in good health. Some libraries in this study had Jurkat cell RNA spiked in. Sequencing was done on a sample of naive CD8+ T cells from blood, with Jurkat cell RNA spiked in. Subset noted: FACS-sorted CD8+CD4-CCR7+CD45RA+ naive T cells. This rearrangement joins TRBV4-3 to TRBJ2-1, with D possibly being TRBD1 (7 bases). DNA for the CDR3: TGCGCCAGCAGCCAAGAGCTAGCGAGGGGGCAGTACAATGAGCAGTTCTTC. The encoded protein is CASSQELARGQYNEQFF.